This entry is about one TCR beta chain. Original handling: Reference gene primer amplification gave estimated nucleated cell counts. Sequenced by immunoSEQ multiplex PCR; TCRdb stores in-frame clones only, minus some. V, J and clone size are taken as reported in that table, and D and trimming were inferred from the DNA itself. Of hundreds of thousands of clones listed, about 93% are singletons. This entry comes from a study of blood T cell repertoires in COVID-19. Study details: Italy, Spain and the United States were the sources of the convalescent and acute COVID-19 samples. Sample material is recorded as cDNA or gDNA derived from T cells, B-cell-depleted T cells, or PBMCs.

Germline assignment: CDR1 SGHAT and CDR2 FQNNGV. The CDR3 is made up of 13 amino acids. J gave up 7 bases and V 6 bases, and 6 bases lay outside the gene matches. The sequenced material came from peripheral blood. The clonotype originates from a woman under 30 who had recovered from COVID-19. The chain is built from TRBV11-2 and TRBJ1-5, with 7 bases matching TRBD1. CDR3 region: CASSLGGPQPQHF. The DNA for the CDR3 is TGTGCCAGCAGTCTAGGGGGCCCGCAGCCCCAGCATTTT.